The rows below give T cell receptor beta chains drawn from one sample of a study of beta chain features in type 1 diabetes. Data came from immunoSEQ multiplex PCR; TCRdb stores just in-frame clones and leaves some out. Here the sample spans about 360,000 clones, roughly an eighth being singletons. Sequenced input: naive CD4+ T cells from blood. All receptors derive from a man younger than 35 in good health. The CDR3 runs from the conserved cysteine through the conserved F or W. A D gene is named only where the DNA matches it firmly.

TRBV5-1 | 15 | - | CASSLSSSNTGELFF
TRBV12-5 | 16 | TRBD2 | CASGVGLAGGFETQYF
TRBV12-5 | 15 | TRBD2 | CASGPPGLAGGPWNF
TRBV27 | 12 | - | CASSLRGAEAFF
TRBV29-1 | 13 | - | CSPWDREDTEAFF
TRBV7-2 | 14 | - | CASSFDRANTEAFF
TRBV7-9 | 16 | TRBD2 | CASTKTSGSGADTQYF
TRBV9 | 13 | TRBD1 | CASSLDRAYGYTF
TRBV19 | 16 | TRBD2 | CASSILAGASTYEQYF
TRBV28 | 14 | - | CASSPLPVSYEQYF
TRBV9 | 17 | TRBD1 | CASSVGGQGSNTGELFF
TRBV7-8 | 14 | TRBD1 | CASKIKGGQNEQYF
TRBV30 | 14 | TRBD2 | CAWGGVAGYNEQFF
TRBV19 | 14 | - | CASSQSEAADEQFF
TRBV30 | 13 | - | CAWSIVGGSPLHF
TRBV14 | 17 | TRBD2 | CASSQVGLAGAQETQYF
TRBV7-8 | 13 | TRBD1 | CASSRRTGGGYTF
TRBV6-5 | 15 | TRBD1 | CASTEGQGGNYGYTF
TRBV5-1 | 15 | - | CASSSLGGSTDTQYF
TRBV6-5 | 15 | - | CASSRTGGGGQPQHF
TRBV5-6 | 15 | TRBD1 | CASSLGTGVNEKLFF
TRBV9 | 15 | - | CASSVATTAPHGYTF
TRBV4-2 | 16 | - | CASSLLLVGALETQYF
TRBV6-5 | 16 | TRBD1 | CASSYSGTGGQDGYTF
TRBV30 | 14 | - | CAWRRDRVWNEQFF
TRBV28 | 15 | TRBD1 | CASRLLRQGIYGYTF
TRBV11-2 | 16 | TRBD2 | CASSATLGEGTGELFF
TRBV5-6 | 16 | TRBD2 | CASSLDTGGPRNEQFF
TRBV6-1 | 13 | - | CASSERGLYEQYF
TRBV4-2 | 17 | TRBD2 | CASSPQGGTSSYNEQFF
TRBV27 | 14 | TRBD1 | CASSPGGRYNEQFF